This entry lists 27 T cell receptor beta chains sequenced from one sample in a study of shared clonotypes between healthy human individuals. The assay was immunoSEQ multiplex PCR, and TCRdb's table has in-frame clones only and misses some. The sample lists about 710,000 clones, around 77% occurring once. The source material was memory CD4+ T cells sorted from blood. The subset is: CD45RA-negative fraction. These receptors all stem from a woman aged 25 to 45 in good health.

V gene TRBV18 combines with J gene TRBJ1-4; possibly TRBD1 for D (5 bases). Germline assignment: CDR1 KGHSH and CDR2 LQKENI. Trimming took off 3 bases at V and 5 bases at J, with 13 bases between the two ends. This CDR3 comprises 15 residues. CDR3 coding DNA: TGTGCCAGCTCACCCTTACAGGAGGGGAATGAAAAACTGTTTTTT. Its translation is CASSPLQEGNEKLFF.

This clone was seen a handful of times. The rearrangement uses TRBV30 and TRBJ2-7; the D is unclear. Trimming removed 1 base at V and 2 bases at J, with 3 bases between. CDR1 is GTSNPN, CDR2 SVGIG, per germline (reference sequence). The CDR3 spans 11 residues. The chain's CDR3 is CAWSEAYEQYF. The CDR3, as DNA: TGTGCCTGGAGTGAGGCCTACGAGCAGTACTTC.

V usage is TRBV6-1 and J usage is TRBJ2-3; a weak D match, TRBD1 (6 bases). The germline V and J ends were trimmed by 0 bases and 3 bases, with 10 bases remaining between them. CDR3 length: 15 amino acids. From germline, CDR1 is MNHNS and CDR2 SASEGT. In nucleotides, the CDR3 is TGTGCCAGCAGTGAAGCGTTGGACAGAACAGATACGCAGTATTTT. It encodes CASSEALDRTDTQYF.

Only a few counts were recorded for this clone. The CDR3 DNA reads TGTGCCAGCAGTAGTAGCGGGAGGGCCCGTTTTGGGGAGCTGTTTTTT. Protein sequence: CASSSSGRARFGELFF. This chain links TRBV28 with TRBJ2-2, with 11 bases aligning to TRBD2. V trimming: 5 bases; J trimming: 8 bases; junction bases outside the gene matches: 10. Germline V CDR1 and CDR2: MDHEN, SYDVKM. The CDR3 is 16 residues long. Using reference TRBV28 and TRBJ2-2 for the parts outside the CDR3, the full variable domain is DVKVTQSSRYLVKRTGEKVFLECVQDMDHENMFWYRQDPGLGLRLIYFSYDVKMKEKGDIPEGYSVSREKKERFSLILESASTNQTSMYLCASSSSGRARFGELFFGEGSRLTVL.

The chain employs TRBV9 and TRBJ1-4, with D unclear. V lost 0 bases to trimming and J lost 1 base, with 4 bases between them. The CDR3 runs to 14 residues. Germline-derived CDR1 and CDR2 are SGDLS and YYNGEE. The CDR3 spells CASSVVITNEKLFF. The CDR3 DNA reads TGTGCCAGCAGCGTAGTTATAACTAATGAAAAACTGTTTTTT.

The chain employs TRBV27 and TRBJ1-5, with TRBD1 identical over 8 bases. The junction had 9 bases not matched to a gene; V was cut back by 5 bases and J by 0 bases. The CDR3 loop spans 17 amino acids. CDR1 MNHEY and CDR2 SMNVEV come from the germline V gene (reference sequence). CDR3 loop: CASSPGGRAYSNQPQHF. The DNA of the CDR3 is TGTGCCAGCAGTCCAGGGGGCAGGGCCTATAGCAATCAGCCCCAGCATTTT.

The rearrangement joins TRBV9 to TRBJ1-2; 8 bases agree with TRBD1. V was clipped by 1 base and J by 8 bases; unmatched bases: 13. The CDR3 contains 16 residues. The germline gives CDR1 SGDLS, CDR2 YYNGEE. The CDR3 is CASSVPEQGVISGYTF. For the CDR3, the DNA is TGTGCCAGCAGCGTACCCGAACAGGGGGTTATCTCGGGCTACACCTTC.

V and J are TRBV18 and TRBJ2-2; no clear D gene. The germline CDR1 and CDR2 sequences are KGHSH and LQKENI. Trimming took 8 bases from V and 4 from J, leaving 5 bases between them. This CDR3 is 11 amino acids long. This chain's CDR3 is CASGTTGELFF. The CDR3 DNA reads TGTGCCAGCGGTACCACCGGGGAGCTGTTTTTT.

This clone was counted a few times. V gene TRBV6-1 combines with J gene TRBJ1-5, with D hard to call. Between the trimmed V and J ends, which lost 6 bases and 2 bases, there was a span of 5 bases. The germline V gene encodes CDR1 MNHNS and CDR2 SASEGT. The CDR3 has 12 residues. Here the CDR3 reads CASRLGNQPQHF. The CDR3 coding sequence is TGTGCCAGCAGACTGGGCAATCAGCCCCAGCATTTT.

Note on this clone: Its ends do not fully match the called genes, so a read error is possible. This chain uses TRBV19 with TRBJ2-2; 7 bases agree with TRBD2. The CDR3 spans 15 residues. Germline CDR1 is LNHDA and CDR2 is SQIVND (reference sequence). The CDR3 loop reads CASSYSGGNAGELFF. The CDR3 DNA follows: TGTGCCAGTAGCTATTCCGGGGGGAACGCCGGGGAGCTGTTTTTT.

V gene TRBV5-1 combines with J gene TRBJ2-3, with D perhaps TRBD2 (6 bases). Germline CDR1 reads SGHRS; CDR2 reads YFSETQ. V lost 4 bases, J lost 1 base, and 10 bases lay in between. This CDR3 has 14 residues. The CDR3 loop reads CASSPPSGTDTQYF. The DNA of the CDR3 is TGCGCCAGCAGCCCCCCTAGCGGCACAGATACGCAGTATTTT.

The chain uses TRBV6-5 and TRBJ2-7; D unresolved. Germline V gene sequence: CDR1 MNHEY, CDR2 SVGAGI. V was clipped by 5 bases and J by 0 bases, with 14 bases between them. This CDR3 is built from 15 residues. In DNA, the CDR3 is TGTGCCAGCAGTAAGGGTCTGGGGTACTCCTACGAGCAGTACTTC. This translates into CASSKGLGYSYEQYF.

The chain joins TRBV30 to TRBJ2-3; 10 positions agree with TRBD1. Looked up from germline, CDR1 is GTSNPN and CDR2 is SVGIG (reference sequence). V was clipped by 4 bases and J by 1 base; unmatched bases: 8. This CDR3 contains 16 residues. The chain's CDR3 is CAWTRQGAFGTDTQYF. In DNA form, the CDR3 reads TGTGCCTGGACAAGACAGGGGGCTTTCGGCACAGATACGCAGTATTTT.

This chain uses TRBV23-1 with TRBJ2-1; D could derive from TRBD1 or TRBD2 (6 bases each). TRBV23-1 has ORF status, its function being uncertain. This CDR3 spans 15 amino acids. Trimming cost V 2 bases and J 10 bases, with 18 bases left between them. CDR3 sequence (DNA): TGCGCCAGCAGTCAAAGGGGGGACAACCGAGGGGAGCAGTTCTTC. Translation gives CASSQRGDNRGEQFF.

The rearrangement uses TRBV5-6 and TRBJ1-2, with D possibly matching TRBD1 (6 bases). The CDR3 runs to 13 residues. The V and J ends lost 4 bases and 8 bases respectively, with 15 bases between them. CDR1 and CDR2 (germline): SGHDT, YYEEEE. The chain's CDR3 is CASSLGQPMGYTF. DNA for the CDR3: TGTGCCAGCAGCCTTGGACAGCCGATGGGCTACACCTTC.

J is TRBJ1-1 and V is TRBV5-1; 10 bases agree with TRBD1. V lost 7 bases to trimming and J lost 4 bases; unmatched junction nucleotides: 7. Germline V gene sequence: CDR1 SGHRS, CDR2 YFSETQ. CDR3 size: 14 residues. The CDR3 region has the DNA TGCGCCAGCGGTCCGACAGGGGGCCCCACTGAAGCTTTCTTT. It yields the protein CASGPTGGPTEAFF.

This clone was seen a few times. The chain links TRBV11-2 to TRBJ1-2; no reliable D call. V lost 0 bases, J lost 7 bases, and 9 bases lay in between. The CDR3 is 13 residues long. CDR1 SGHAT and CDR2 FQNNGV come from the germline V gene. The CDR3 reads CASSLEGRSGYTF. CDR3 coding DNA: TGTGCCAGCAGCTTAGAAGGGCGGAGTGGCTACACCTTC.

This clone was observed once. This chain uses TRBV28 with TRBJ2-3, with D unclear. The V and J ends lost 3 bases and 0 bases respectively, with 4 bases between them. This CDR3 has 13 residues. CDR1 and CDR2 from the germline V gene are MDHEN and SYDVKM. As DNA, the CDR3 is TGTGCCAGCAGTTTCGACAGCACAGATACGCAGTATTTT. Translated: CASSFDSTDTQYF.

The gene calls are TRBV7-9 and TRBJ2-1, with TRBD2 matching 7 bases. The CDR3 is 15 amino acids. Germline CDR1 reads SEHNR; CDR2 reads FQNEAQ (reference sequence). With V trimmed by 3 bases and J by 9 bases, 11 bases remained unmatched. CDR3 DNA sequence: TGTGCCAGCAGCTTCGGGCCTAGCGGCTTTGGTGAGCAGTTCTTC. Amino acid sequence: CASSFGPSGFGEQFF. The full variable domain, its missing parts supplied by reference TRBV7-9 and TRBJ2-1, is DTGVSQNPRHKITKRGQNVTFRCDPISEHNRLYWYRQTLGQGPEFLTYFQNEAQLEKSRLLSDRFSAERPKGSFSTLEIQRTEQGDSAMYLCASSFGPSGFGEQFFGPGTRLTVL.

CDR3 sequence (DNA): TGTGCCAGCTCAAAAGAGACAGGGGGCGAGCAGTACTTC. Translating it yields CASSKETGGEQYF. The J gene is TRBJ2-7, the V gene TRBV27; 9 bases are shared with TRBD1. Germline-derived CDR1 and CDR2 are MNHEY and SMNVEV (reference sequence). CDR3 size: 13 residues. V lost 8 bases, J lost 6 bases, and 8 bases stayed unmatched.

This clone was recorded only once. This rearrangement joins TRBV7-8 to TRBJ2-3; weak D call: TRBD1 (7 bases). Trimming removed 6 bases from V and 1 base from J, with 14 bases in between. Germline values: CDR1 SGHVS, CDR2 FQNEAQ. CDR3 length equals 15 residues. CDR3 bases: TGTGCCAGCAGAATCAGGGGGGAACGCACAGATACGCAGTATTTT. Its translation is CASRIRGERTDTQYF.

DNA of the CDR3: TGTGCCAGCGGGGAAGCGCGGGAGACCGGGGAGCTGTTTTTT. Translating it yields CASGEARETGELFF. V and J are TRBV6-6 and TRBJ2-2; 7 nucleotides align to TRBD2. With 8 bases clipped from V and 5 bases from J, the junction kept 8 bases outside the gene matches. The CDR3 runs 14 residues. Germline CDR1 MNHNY, CDR2 SVGAGI (reference sequence).

The chain links TRBV7-2 to TRBJ2-3; weak D call: TRBD1 (5 bases). The germline V gene encodes CDR1 SGHTA and CDR2 FQGNSA. The CDR3 consists of 14 residues. V gave up 1 base and J gave up 5 bases, with 10 bases separating them. DNA for the CDR3: TGTGCCAGCAGCTTAGGCCCAGGGATAGATACGCAGTATTTT. It specifies CASSLGPGIDTQYF. The variable domain in full, with the rest retrieved from reference TRBV7-2 and TRBJ2-3, is GAGVSQSPSNKVTEKGKDVELRCDPISGHTALYWYRQSLGQGLEFLIYFQGNSAPDKSGLPSDRFSAERTGGSVSTLTIQRTQQEDSAVYLCASSLGPGIDTQYFGPGTRLTVL.

This clone was counted a single time. The same CDR3 can be traced to other DNA sequences in this sample. The chain joins TRBV7-8 to TRBJ2-5; D call uncertain. With 1 base removed from V and 2 bases from J, the gap between germline ends came to 5 bases. Germline loops: CDR1 SGHVS, CDR2 FQNEAQ. The length of the CDR3 is 13 residues. The CDR3 reads CASSLGPQETQYF. The CDR3 nucleotides are TGTGCCAGCAGCTTAGGTCCACAAGAGACCCAGTACTTC.

A remark on this clone: A read error may explain this, as a much larger clone is one base away. The V call is TRBV5-1, the J call TRBJ2-7; D not certain. Germline V gives CDR1 SGHRS, CDR2 YFSETQ. This CDR3 spans 14 amino acids. The CDR3 region has the DNA TGCGCCAGCAGCCAGAACAGTGGAACCTACGAGCAGTGCTTC. The encoded protein is CASSQNSGTYEQCF.

This clone is a singleton in its sample. V usage is TRBV11-3 and J usage is TRBJ1-1; 7 bases align to TRBD1. The CDR3 covers 15 residues. Germline loops: CDR1 SGHNT, CDR2 YENEEA. V gave up 1 base and J gave up 4 bases; unmatched junction bases: 6. The CDR3 reads CASSLVEGAVTEAFF. The CDR3 nucleotides are TGTGCCAGCAGCTTAGTAGAGGGGGCAGTCACTGAAGCTTTCTTT.

V and J are TRBV5-1 and TRBJ2-3; 9 nucleotides line up with TRBD2. Trimming at V came to 2 bases and at J to 1 base, leaving 5 bases not matched to a gene. Germline-derived CDR1 and CDR2 are SGHRS and YFSETQ. The CDR3 has 16 residues. For the CDR3, the DNA is TGCGCCAGCAGCTTCAGCTTAGCGGGAGGCACAGATACGCAGTATTTT. Its protein product is CASSFSLAGGTDTQYF.